This record looks at one TCR beta chain sequence and its context. Antigen unknown. This sample was taken from a study of T cell responses to AZD1222 COVID-19 vaccine. Sequencing was performed with immunoSEQ multiplex PCR; in TCRdb, only in-frame clones are kept and a portion is missing. In the table there are about 86,000 clones, nearly 90% of which are singletons. This CDR3 is built from 16 residues. CDR1 and CDR2 from the germline V gene are KGHDR and SFDVKD. With 3 bases removed from V and 4 bases from J, the gap between germline ends came to 15 bases. Whole-study findings and limits: Among spike-specific TCRs, nearly half reportedly target unmutated variant regions. Vaccine-associated CD4 TCRs ranged over spike, dominating at 160-218 and 743-854. Most donors were white British and more were female, and clonal diversity was possibly underestimated.

The sequencing used peripheral blood, collected on day 0 of AZD1222 vaccination. V usage is TRBV24-1 and J usage is TRBJ1-5; D possibly corresponds to TRBD1 (5 bases). The clonotype was recovered from an adult in good health. The CDR3 is CATSDRAGHTNQPQHF. CDR3 nucleotides: TGTGCCACCAGTGATAGGGCAGGGCACACAAATCAGCCCCAGCATTTT.